This TCR beta chain was identified during a study of T cells after somatic rescue of genetic block. The CDR3 loop spans 13 amino acids. V lost 3 bases, J lost 8 bases, and 8 bases lay in between. Germline values: CDR1 PRHDT, CDR2 FYEKMQ (reference sequence). Sequencing used immunoSEQ multiplex PCR; TCRdb keeps in-frame clones, though not all of them. The table lists 12,000 or so clones, 78% of them singletons. J is TRBJ1-6 and V is TRBV13; perhaps TRBD1 as D (5 bases). Sequencing was done on a sample of peripheral blood mononuclear cells (PBMCs). This TCR derives from a boy aged 5-17 years. The CDR3 nucleotides read TGTGCCAGCAGCTTCCAGGGAGATTCACCCCTCCACTTT. The encoded protein is CASSFQGDSPLHF.